A single sample is the source of the 17 T cell receptor beta chains below, sequenced in a study of T cells in Graves' hyperthyroidism and ophthalmopathy. The TCR beta CDR3 regions underwent amplification using RNA transcripts as the source. HTBI primers were employed in a first-round RT-PCR of the TCR CDR3. Each CDR3 protein is one row after TCRdb ran MiXCR on the multiplex PCR reads. Of 300,000 to 450,000 distinct CDR3 sequences detected, roughly 15% appear once; the ten largest clones hold roughly 21%. Source material: blood. All receptors derive from a young woman with Graves' ophthalmopathy.

This clonotype was seen ten or more times. This chain links TRBV3-1 with TRBJ2-3, with D possibly being TRBD2 (6 bases). The V and J ends lost 6 bases and 0 bases respectively, with 13 bases between them. CDR3 size: 15 residues. Germline assignment: CDR1 LGHDT and CDR2 YNNKEL (reference sequence). The CDR3 DNA reads TGTGCCAGCAGTCCACGGGAGACTAGCACAGATACGCAGTATTTT. Translated: CASSPRETSTDTQYF.

V gene TRBV3-1 combines with J gene TRBJ2-5, with TRBD2 matching 7 bases. Losses at the gene ends were 4 bases for V and 5 bases for J; bases not matched to a gene: 10. Germline V CDR1 and CDR2: LGHDT, YNNKEL (reference sequence). The CDR3 length is 15 residues. CDR3 nucleotides: TGTGCCAGCAGCCCGAGACTAGCCTCGCGGGAGACCCAGTACTTC. Residues: CASSPRLASRETQYF.

This clonotype appeared many times. The V call is TRBV12-3 or TRBV12-4, the J call TRBJ2-6; D is undetermined. V shed 6 bases and J shed 1 base, with 7 bases lying between them. There are 14 residues in the CDR3. CDR3 sequence reads: CASRRGSGANVLTF. CDR3 sequence (DNA): TGTGCCAGCAGGAGAGGATCTGGGGCCAACGTCCTGACTTTC.

This clonotype has a count of ten or more. The chain uses TRBV5-1 and TRBJ1-6; no clear D gene. The germline V gene has CDR1 SGHRS and CDR2 YFSETQ. The V gene lost 4 bases and the J gene lost 9 bases, with 11 bases spanning the gap. CDR3 size: 13 residues. CDR3 in DNA: TGCGCCAGCAGCGAGGATGGAGGTTCACCCCTCCACTTT. It translates to CASSEDGGSPLHF.

Ten or more counts support this clonotype. This chain connects TRBV30 to TRBJ1-5; D is possibly TRBD1 (5 bases). Trimming shortened V by 5 bases and J by 3 bases, and 11 bases separated the two germline ends. The CDR3 consists of 13 residues. Germline CDR1 and CDR2: GTSNPN and SVGIG (reference sequence). The CDR3 is CAWGPGYNQPQHF. The CDR3 DNA sequence: TGTGCCTGGGGCCCAGGGTACAATCAGCCCCAGCATTTT.

This clonotype showed up just a few times. This chain connects TRBV6-1 to TRBJ1-2; TRBD1 matches 8 bases. Unmatched junction bases numbered 6, after V lost 6 bases and J lost 3 bases. Germline CDR1 and CDR2: MNHNS and SASEGT. CDR3 length equals 14 residues. The CDR3 protein is CASRAQGGDYGYTF. The CDR3 coding sequence is TGTGCCAGCAGAGCACAGGGGGGGGACTATGGCTACACCTTC.

This clonotype was recorded at least ten times. The CDR3 reads CASSSVSGQPQHF. The CDR3 bases are TGTGCCAGCAGTTCGGTTTCCGGACAGCCCCAGCATTTT. The chain uses TRBV12-3 or TRBV12-4 and TRBJ1-5, with D unclear. Trimming shortened V by 4 bases and J by 7 bases, and 11 bases separated the two germline ends. The CDR3 covers 13 residues.

This clonotype was recorded at least ten times. This chain links TRBV2 with TRBJ1-5; 7 bases match TRBD1. The germline gives CDR1 SNHLY, CDR2 FYNNEI. CDR3 length equals 18 residues. V lost 0 bases, J lost 0 bases, and 8 bases stayed unmatched. CDR3 region: CASSEALQGGGSNQPQHF. In DNA form, the CDR3 reads TGTGCCAGCAGTGAAGCGCTTCAGGGGGGAGGTAGCAATCAGCCCCAGCATTTT.

This clonotype was seen many times. The chain combines TRBV11-2 with TRBJ1-2, with 7 bases fitting TRBD1. The CDR3 consists of 15 residues. J was trimmed by 5 bases and V by 4 bases; bases with no gene match: 10. CDR1 and CDR2 (germline): SGHAT, FQNNGV. CDR3 coding DNA: TGTGCCAGCAGCTCCCACCTGACAGGGAGTTATGGCTACACCTTC. Its translation: CASSSHLTGSYGYTF.

This clonotype was detected ten times or more. The chain employs TRBV20-1 and TRBJ2-7; 7 nucleotides line up with TRBD1. The J segment lost 2 bases and the V segment lost 3 bases, leaving 16 bases of the junction unmatched. The CDR3 consists of 17 residues. Germline CDR1 and CDR2: DFQATT and SNEGSKA (reference sequence). CDR3 protein: CSASSTGDSLRAYEQYF. The CDR3 DNA is TGCAGTGCTAGTTCTACCGGGGACAGCCTGCGAGCCTACGAGCAGTACTTC.

The J gene is TRBJ1-4, the V gene TRBV5-5; 8 bases line up with TRBD1. CDR3 length: 16 residues. Germline V lookup: CDR1 SGHKS, CDR2 YYEKEE (reference sequence). V dropped 3 bases and J dropped 4; count of bases not matched to a gene: 8. The CDR3 region has the DNA TGTGCCAGCAGCTCTGGACAGGGCTTATATAATGAAAAACTGTTTTTT. It codes for CASSSGQGLYNEKLFF.

This clonotype was detected ten times or more. The rearrangement joins TRBV20-1 to TRBJ2-2; a weak D match, TRBD2 (5 bases). Trimming removed 1 base from V and 2 bases from J, with 8 bases in between. Per germline, CDR1 DFQATT and CDR2 SNEGSKA (reference sequence). The CDR3 has 14 amino acids. The CDR3 nucleotides read TGCAGTGCTAGAGGAGGGCTAAACACCGGGGAGCTGTTTTTT. It codes for CSARGGLNTGELFF.

The sample holds a few counts of this clonotype. The rearrangement links TRBV10-3 to TRBJ1-1, with D unresolved. Germline V gives CDR1 ENHRY, CDR2 SYGVKD. There are 14 residues in the CDR3. V was trimmed by 4 bases and J by 0 bases, leaving 9 bases between them. The CDR3 here is CAISVNGLNTEAFF. The CDR3 DNA is TGTGCCATCAGTGTGAACGGGTTGAACACTGAAGCTTTCTTT.

This sequence joins TRBV9 and TRBJ2-1; the D gene is possibly TRBD2 (6 bases). This CDR3 is 15 amino acids long. Per germline, CDR1 SGDLS and CDR2 YYNGEE. Trimming took 4 bases from V and 7 from J, leaving 18 bases between them. This CDR3 reads CASSPRDSWRNEQFF. CDR3 nucleotide sequence: TGTGCCAGCAGCCCCCGGGACTCGTGGCGTAATGAGCAGTTCTTC.

This clonotype came up many times. CDR3 sequence reads: CASRGLGEKLFF. CDR3 in DNA: TGTGCCAGCAGGGGGCTTGGGGAAAAACTGTTTTTT. The chain uses TRBV6-1 and TRBJ1-4; maybe TRBD1 (5 bases). Germline lookup yields CDR1 MNHNS and CDR2 SASEGT. CDR3 size: 12 residues. Trimming stripped 6 bases from V and 8 bases from J, with 10 bases between.

This clonotype has more than one count but fewer than ten. The V call is TRBV6-1, the J call TRBJ2-1; no reliable D call. The CDR3 contains 14 residues. Looked up from germline, CDR1 is MNHNS and CDR2 is SASEGT. Trimming shortened V by 6 bases and J by 5 bases, and 14 bases separated the two germline ends. The DNA of the CDR3 is TGTGCCAGCAGGGCTCCGGCCGGCAACAATGAGCAGTTCTTC. Its protein product is CASRAPAGNNEQFF.

This clonotype was recorded a few times. This chain connects TRBV5-4 to TRBJ1-4; no reliable D call. From germline, CDR1 is SGHNT and CDR2 YYREEE (reference sequence). Trimming took 0 bases from V and 0 from J, leaving 15 bases between them. The CDR3 covers 18 residues. The CDR3 is CASSLGGRVGSTNEKLFF. The CDR3 nucleotides are TGTGCCAGCAGCTTGGGCGGCAGAGTTGGTTCAACTAATGAAAAACTGTTTTTT. Looking up the rest from reference TRBV5-4 and TRBJ1-4 gives the full variable domain: ETGVTQSPTHLIKTRGQQVTLRCSSQSGHNTVSWYQQALGQGPQFIFQYYREEENGRGNFPPRFSGLQFPNYSSELNVNALELDDSALYLCASSLGGRVGSTNEKLFFGSGTQLSVL.